This TCR beta chain was identified during a study of shared clonotypes between healthy human individuals. Healthy HIV-negative adults without recent acute infections or vaccinations served as donors. It was into CD45RA+ naive and CD45RA-negative memory subsets that the CD4+ cells were split. In the sorted-subset replicate PCRs, roughly 210 ng DNA, tens of thousands of T cell genomes, was used. TCRdb keeps only in-frame clones here, not all; method: immunoSEQ multiplex PCR. This sample has about 1 million clones, with around 75% found just once. Study-wide results and limits: A handful of donors showed sharing of 4.5% to 6% of naive CD4 clonotypes.

The CDR3 is 15 residues long. Trimming took 0 bases from V and 8 from J; bases not matched to a gene: 5. Per the germline V gene, CDR1 is MNHEY and CDR2 is SMNVEV (reference sequence). About this clone: Its antigen remains unidentified.

The sequencing input was memory CD4+ T cells sorted from blood. Subset specified: CD45RA-negative fraction. The clonotype originates from a man younger than 30 in good health. The J gene is TRBJ1-4, the V gene TRBV27; 8 bases are a match to TRBD1. The CDR3 protein is CASSLSRGRGEKLFF. In nucleotides, the CDR3 is TGTGCCAGCAGTTTATCCAGGGGGCGCGGCGAAAAACTGTTTTTT.